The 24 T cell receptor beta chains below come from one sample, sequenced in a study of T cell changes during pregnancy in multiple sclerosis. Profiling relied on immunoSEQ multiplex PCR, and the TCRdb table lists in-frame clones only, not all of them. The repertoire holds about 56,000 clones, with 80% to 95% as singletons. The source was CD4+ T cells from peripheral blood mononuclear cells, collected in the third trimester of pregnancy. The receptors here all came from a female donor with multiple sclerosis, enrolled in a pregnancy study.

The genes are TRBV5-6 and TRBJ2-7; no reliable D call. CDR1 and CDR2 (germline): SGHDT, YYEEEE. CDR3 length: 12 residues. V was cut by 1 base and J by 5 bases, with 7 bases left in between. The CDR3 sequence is CASSLRRHEQYF. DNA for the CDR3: TGTGCCAGCAGCTTGAGGAGACACGAGCAGTACTTC.

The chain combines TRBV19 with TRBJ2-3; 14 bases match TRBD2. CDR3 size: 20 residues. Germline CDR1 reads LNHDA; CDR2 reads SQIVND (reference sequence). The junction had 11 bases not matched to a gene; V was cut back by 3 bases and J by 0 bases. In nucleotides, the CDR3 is TGTGCCAGTAGTATTAACGGACTAGCGGGGGGAACCGGTAGCACAGATACGCAGTATTTT. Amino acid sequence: CASSINGLAGGTGSTDTQYF.

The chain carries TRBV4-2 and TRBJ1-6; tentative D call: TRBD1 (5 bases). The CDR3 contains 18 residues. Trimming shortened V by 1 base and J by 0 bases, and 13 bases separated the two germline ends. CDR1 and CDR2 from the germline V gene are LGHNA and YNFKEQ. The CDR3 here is CASSQGGGTSSYNSPLHF. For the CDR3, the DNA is TGTGCCAGCAGCCAAGGGGGCGGTACGAGCTCCTATAATTCACCCCTCCACTTT.

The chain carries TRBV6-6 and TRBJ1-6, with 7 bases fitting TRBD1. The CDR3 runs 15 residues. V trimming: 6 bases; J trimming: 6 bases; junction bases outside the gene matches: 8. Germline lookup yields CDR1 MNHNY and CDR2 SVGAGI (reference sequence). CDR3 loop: CASRPLGTANSPLHF. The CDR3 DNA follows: TGTGCCAGCAGACCCCTGGGGACAGCTAATTCACCCCTCCACTTT.

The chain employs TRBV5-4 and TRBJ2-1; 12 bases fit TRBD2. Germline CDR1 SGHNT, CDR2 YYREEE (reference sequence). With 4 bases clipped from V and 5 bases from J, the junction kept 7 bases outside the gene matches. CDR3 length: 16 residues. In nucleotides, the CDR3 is TGTGCCAGCAGCGAATTACTAGCGGGGGGACACAATGAGCAGTTCTTC. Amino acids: CASSELLAGGHNEQFF.

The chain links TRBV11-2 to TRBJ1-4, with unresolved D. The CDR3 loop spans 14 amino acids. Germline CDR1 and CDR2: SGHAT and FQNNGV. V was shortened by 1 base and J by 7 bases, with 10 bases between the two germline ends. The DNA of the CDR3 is TGTGCCAGCAGCTTAGCGGGGTTGGCTGAAAAACTGTTTTTT. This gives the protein CASSLAGLAEKLFF. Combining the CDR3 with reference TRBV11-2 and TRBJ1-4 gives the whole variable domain EAGVAQSPRYKIIEKRQSVAFWCNPISGHATLYWYQQILGQGPKLLIQFQNNGVVDDSQLPKDRFSAERLKGVDSTLKIQPAKLEDSAVYLCASSLAGLAEKLFFGSGTQLSVL.

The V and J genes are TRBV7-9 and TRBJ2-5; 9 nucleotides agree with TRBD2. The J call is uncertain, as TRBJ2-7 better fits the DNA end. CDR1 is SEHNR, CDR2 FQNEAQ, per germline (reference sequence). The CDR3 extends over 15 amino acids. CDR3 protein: CASSPQAGGVYEQYF. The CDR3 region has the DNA TGTGCCAGCAGCCCACAGGCGGGGGGGGTATACGAGCAGTACTTC.

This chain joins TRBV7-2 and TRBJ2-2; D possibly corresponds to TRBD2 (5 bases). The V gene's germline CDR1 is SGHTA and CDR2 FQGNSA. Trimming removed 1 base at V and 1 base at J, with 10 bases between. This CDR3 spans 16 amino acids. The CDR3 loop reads CASSLDTGRNTGELFF. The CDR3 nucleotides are TGTGCCAGCAGCTTAGATACGGGGAGGAACACCGGGGAGCTGTTTTTT.

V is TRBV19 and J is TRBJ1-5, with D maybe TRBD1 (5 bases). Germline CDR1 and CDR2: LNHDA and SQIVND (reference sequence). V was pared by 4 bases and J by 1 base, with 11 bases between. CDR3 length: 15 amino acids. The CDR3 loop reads CASSTAGISNQPQHF. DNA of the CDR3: TGTGCCAGTAGTACTGCAGGGATAAGCAATCAGCCCCAGCATTTT.

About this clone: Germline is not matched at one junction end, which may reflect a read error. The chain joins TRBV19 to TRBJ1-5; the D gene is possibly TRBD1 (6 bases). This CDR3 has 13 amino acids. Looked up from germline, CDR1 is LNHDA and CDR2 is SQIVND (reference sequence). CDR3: CASSIRRQGSLIF. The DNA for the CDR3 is TGTGCCAGTAGTATAAGACGCCAGGGGTCTTTAATTTTT.

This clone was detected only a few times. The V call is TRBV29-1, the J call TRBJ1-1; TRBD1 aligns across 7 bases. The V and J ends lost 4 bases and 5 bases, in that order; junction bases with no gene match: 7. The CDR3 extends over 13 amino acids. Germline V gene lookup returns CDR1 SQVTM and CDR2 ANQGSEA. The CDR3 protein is CSVVPGGLTEAFF. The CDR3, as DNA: TGCAGCGTTGTTCCAGGGGGGTTAACTGAAGCTTTCTTT.

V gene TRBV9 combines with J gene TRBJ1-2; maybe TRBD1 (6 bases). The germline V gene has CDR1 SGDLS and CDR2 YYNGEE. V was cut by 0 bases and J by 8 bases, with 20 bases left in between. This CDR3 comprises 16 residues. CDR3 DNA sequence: TGTGCCAGCAGCGTAGAAGGGGGAGGGGGTCCGGAAGGCTACACCTTC. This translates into CASSVEGGGGPEGYTF.

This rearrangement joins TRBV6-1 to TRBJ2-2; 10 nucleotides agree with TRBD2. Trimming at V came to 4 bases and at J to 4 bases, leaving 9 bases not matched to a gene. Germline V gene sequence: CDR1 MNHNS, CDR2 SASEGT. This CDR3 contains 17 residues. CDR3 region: CASSAITSGVFTGELFF. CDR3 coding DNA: TGTGCCAGCAGTGCCATCACTAGCGGGGTCTTCACCGGGGAGCTGTTTTTT.

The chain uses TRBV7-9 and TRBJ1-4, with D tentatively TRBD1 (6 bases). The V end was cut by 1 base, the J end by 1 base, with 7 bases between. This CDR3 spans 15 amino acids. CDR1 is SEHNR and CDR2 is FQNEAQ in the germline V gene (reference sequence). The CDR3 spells CASSLETGTNEKLFF. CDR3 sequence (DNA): TGTGCCAGCAGCTTAGAGACAGGAACTAATGAAAAACTGTTTTTT.

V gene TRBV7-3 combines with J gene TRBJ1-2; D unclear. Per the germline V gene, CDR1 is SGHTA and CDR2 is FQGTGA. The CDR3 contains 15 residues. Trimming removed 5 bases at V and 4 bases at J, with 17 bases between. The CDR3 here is CASSMAGGPSYGYTF. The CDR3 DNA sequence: TGTGCCAGCAGCATGGCCGGAGGGCCGAGCTATGGCTACACCTTC.

CDR3 residues: CASSLEGTGVRGYTF. Here the CDR3 DNA reads TGTGCCAGCAGCTTGGAAGGGACAGGGGTGCGCGGCTACACCTTC. This sequence joins TRBV5-6 and TRBJ1-2; 10 nucleotides agree with TRBD1. Germline values: CDR1 SGHDT, CDR2 YYEEEE. The J segment lost 8 bases and the V segment lost 0 bases, leaving 7 bases of the junction unmatched. The length of the CDR3 is 15 residues.

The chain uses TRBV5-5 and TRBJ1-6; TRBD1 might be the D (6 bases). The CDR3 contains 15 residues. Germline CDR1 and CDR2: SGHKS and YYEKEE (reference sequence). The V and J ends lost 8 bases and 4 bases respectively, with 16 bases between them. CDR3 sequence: CASKRTDNYNSPLHF. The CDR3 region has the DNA TGTGCCAGTAAAAGGACAGACAATTATAATTCACCCCTCCACTTT.

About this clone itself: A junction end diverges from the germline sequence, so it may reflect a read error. The DNA of the CDR3 is TGTGCCAGTAGTGCCCGGGACAGGGGACGTTTT. Residues: CASSARDRGRF. The V gene is TRBV19, the J gene TRBJ1-4, with 10 positions matching TRBD1. Germline-derived CDR1 and CDR2 are LNHDA and SQIVND (reference sequence). CDR3 length: 11 residues.

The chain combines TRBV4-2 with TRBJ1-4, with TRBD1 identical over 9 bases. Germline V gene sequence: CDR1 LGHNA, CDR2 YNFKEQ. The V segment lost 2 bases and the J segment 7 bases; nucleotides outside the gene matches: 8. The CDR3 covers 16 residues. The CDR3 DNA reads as TGTGCCAGCAGCCAACAGGGCGCGGACAGGGGTGAAAAACTGTTTTTT. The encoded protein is CASSQQGADRGEKLFF.

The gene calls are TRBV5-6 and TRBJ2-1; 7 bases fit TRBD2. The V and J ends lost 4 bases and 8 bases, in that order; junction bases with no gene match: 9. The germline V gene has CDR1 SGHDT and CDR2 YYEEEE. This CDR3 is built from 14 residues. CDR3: CASSPSGTIDEQFF. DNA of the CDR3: TGTGCCAGCAGCCCGTCCGGGACTATCGATGAGCAGTTCTTC.

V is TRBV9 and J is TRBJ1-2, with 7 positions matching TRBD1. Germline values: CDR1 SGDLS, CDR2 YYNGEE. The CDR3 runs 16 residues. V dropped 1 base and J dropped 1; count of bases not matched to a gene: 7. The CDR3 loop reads CASSVQTGLFNYGYTF. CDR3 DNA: TGTGCCAGCAGCGTACAGACAGGGCTCTTTAACTATGGCTACACCTTC.

The CDR3 nucleotides read TGTGCCAGCAGCCATAGCGGCCTCCAAGAGACCCAGTACTTC. It encodes CASSHSGLQETQYF. The rearrangement joins TRBV14 to TRBJ2-5; perhaps TRBD2 as D (6 bases). Trimming took off 3 bases at V and 1 base at J, with 9 bases between the two ends. This CDR3 has 14 residues. CDR1 is SGHDN and CDR2 is FVKESK in the germline V gene.

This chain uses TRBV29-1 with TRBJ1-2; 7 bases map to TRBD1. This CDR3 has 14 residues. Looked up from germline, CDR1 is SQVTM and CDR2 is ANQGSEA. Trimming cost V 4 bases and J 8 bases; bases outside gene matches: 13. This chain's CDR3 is CSVVRDRLLEGYTF. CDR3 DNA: TGCAGCGTTGTCCGGGACAGATTATTGGAGGGCTACACCTTC. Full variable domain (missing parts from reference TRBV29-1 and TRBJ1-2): SAVISQKPSRDICQRGTSLTIQCQVDSQVTMMFWYRQQPGQSLTLIATANQGSEATYESGFVIDKFPISRPNLTFSTLTVSNMSPEDSSIYLCSVVRDRLLEGYTFGSGTRLTVV.

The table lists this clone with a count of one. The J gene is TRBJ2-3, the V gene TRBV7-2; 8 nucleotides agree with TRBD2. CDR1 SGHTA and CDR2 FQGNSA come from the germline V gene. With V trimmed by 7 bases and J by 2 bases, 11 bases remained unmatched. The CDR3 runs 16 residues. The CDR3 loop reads CASIPLRGGPTDTQYF. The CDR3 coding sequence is TGTGCCAGCATCCCACTCCGGGGGGGGCCCACAGATACGCAGTATTTT.